This T cell receptor (beta chain) was obtained from a study of vaccination effects on CD4 cells after COVID-19. Using immunoSEQ multiplex PCR, the repertoire was profiled, and TCRdb retains in-frame clones only, with some absent. This table holds about 27,000 clones, about 80% found once. This clone appeared a single time. Its antigen is unidentified. After expansion with viral peptide pools in the ViraFEST assay, antigen-specific CD4+ T cells were sequenced. Following culture for roughly 10 days, CD4+ T cells were isolated. According to PCR results, the person was infected with SARS-CoV-2 between March and December 2020. The input for sequencing was CD4+ T cells from PBMCs cultured with HCoV-NL63 spike peptides, taken before COVID-19 vaccination. This sequence originates from a human donor who had a prior SARS-CoV-2 infection.

CDR3 residues: CATSDLPGHTDTQYF. For the CDR3, the DNA is TGTGCCACCAGTGATTTGCCGGGACACACAGATACGCAGTATTTT. The chain links TRBV24-1 to TRBJ2-3; D is perhaps TRBD1 (6 bases). V was pared by 0 bases and J by 2 bases, with 8 bases between. The CDR3 covers 15 residues. The germline V gene has CDR1 KGHDR and CDR2 SFDVKD.